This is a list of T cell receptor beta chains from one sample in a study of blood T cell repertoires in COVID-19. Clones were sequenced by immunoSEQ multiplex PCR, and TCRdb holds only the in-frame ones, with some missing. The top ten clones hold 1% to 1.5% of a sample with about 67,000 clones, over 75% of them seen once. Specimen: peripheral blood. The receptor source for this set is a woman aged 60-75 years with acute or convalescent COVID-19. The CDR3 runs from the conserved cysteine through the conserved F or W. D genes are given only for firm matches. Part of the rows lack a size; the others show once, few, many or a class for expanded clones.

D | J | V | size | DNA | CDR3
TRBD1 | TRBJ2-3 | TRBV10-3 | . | TGTGCCATCAGTGTCACAGGGGAACTGGGCACAGATACGCAGTATTTT | CAISVTGELGTDTQYF
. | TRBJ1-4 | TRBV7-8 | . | TGTGCCAGCAGCTTGGGAGGGGGGGGACGAAGGGTCGAAAAACTGTTTTTT | CASSLGGGGRRVEKLFF
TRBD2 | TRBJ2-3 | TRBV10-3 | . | TGTGCCATCAGTCAATCAGGCGGACTAGCGGGGGCCACAGATACGCAGTATTTT | CAISQSGGLAGATDTQYF
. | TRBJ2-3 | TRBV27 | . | TGTGCCAGCAGTTTAAATTTGGGGGCCCACACAGATACGCAGTATTTT | CASSLNLGAHTDTQYF
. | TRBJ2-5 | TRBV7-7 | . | TGTGCCAGCAGCTTAGGGGGACAAAAGACCCAGTACTTC | CASSLGGQKTQYF
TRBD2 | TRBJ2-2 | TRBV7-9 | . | TGTGCCAGCAGCCCCCCGGGACTAGCGGGGGCCTTGAACACCGGGGAGCTGTTTTTT | CASSPPGLAGALNTGELFF
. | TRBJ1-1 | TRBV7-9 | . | TGTGCCAGCAGCCCTCCGCCTTGGCCCACTGAAGCTTTCTTT | CASSPPPWPTEAFF
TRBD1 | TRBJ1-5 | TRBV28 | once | TGTGCCAGCAGTCGCGGATGGACAGGGCCCCAGCATTTT | CASSRGWTGPQHF
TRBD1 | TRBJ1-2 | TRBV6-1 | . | TGTGCCAGCAGTGAAGCAGGGGGCGATGGCTACACCTTC | CASSEAGGDGYTF
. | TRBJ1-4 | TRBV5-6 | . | TGTGCCAGCAGCAACACCCCCGGGTCACCAACTAATGAAAAACTGTTTTTT | CASSNTPGSPTNEKLFF
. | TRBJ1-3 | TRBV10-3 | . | TGTGCCATCAGTGACCTGGGGGCAGGGGGAAACACCATATATTTT | CAISDLGAGGNTIYF
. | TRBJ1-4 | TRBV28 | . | TGTGCCAGCAGCCTGCCTAACCCTAACGAAAAACTGTTTTTT | CASSLPNPNEKLFF
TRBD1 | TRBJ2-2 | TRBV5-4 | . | TGTGCCAGCAGCCCCGGGACAGACACCGGGGAGCTGTTTTTT | CASSPGTDTGELFF
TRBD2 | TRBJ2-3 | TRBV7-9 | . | TGTGCCAGCAGCTTAGGTCTAGCGGGGGATACGCAGTATTTT | CASSLGLAGDTQYF
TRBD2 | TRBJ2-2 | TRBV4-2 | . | TGTGCCAGCAGCCAAGAAGGGGGACTAGTGACCGGGGAGCTGTTTTTT | CASSQEGGLVTGELFF
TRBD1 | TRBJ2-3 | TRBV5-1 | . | TGCGCCAGCAGCTCCCAGGGGGCAGGGGATACGCAGTATTTT | CASSSQGAGDTQYF
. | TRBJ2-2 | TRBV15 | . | TGTGCCACCAGCAGAGAGCTCGGGCGAGGGAGGGGGGAGCTGTTTTTT | CATSRELGRGRGELFF
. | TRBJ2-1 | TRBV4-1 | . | TGCGCCAGCAGCCAAAGGACTCTGGCGGATGAGCAGTTCTTC | CASSQRTLADEQFF
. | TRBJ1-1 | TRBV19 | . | TGTGCCAGTAGTCCCCAGGGTGCTGAAGCTTTCTTT | CASSPQGAEAFF